A selection of T cell receptor beta chains follows, all from one sample in a study of PD-1 blockade in mismatch repair-deficient tumors. Using immunoSEQ multiplex PCR, the repertoire was profiled, and TCRdb retains in-frame clones only, with some absent. The sample holds 20,000 to 25,000 clones; 80% to 90% are singletons and the top ten take approximately 17%. The material was peripheral blood, obtained 2 weeks after starting pembrolizumab. The source is an adult with mismatch repair-deficient cancer. CDR3s include the opening cysteine and the closing phenylalanine or tryptophan. Each record gives: D gene, V gene, clone size, J gene, CDR3 DNA, CDR3 protein. The D gene is left open where the match is weak. Only some rows state a clone size, as once, few, many or a class for expanded clones.

>TRBD2|TRBV7-2|-|TRBJ2-1
TGTGCCAGCAGCTTAGTGGGACTAGCGGGCAATGAGCAGTTCTTC
CASSLVGLAGNEQFF
>-|TRBV5-6|-|TRBJ2-3
TGTGCCAGCAGCTTGGCCATTTGGGGCGCAGATACGCAGTATTTT
CASSLAIWGADTQYF
>-|TRBV5-1|-|TRBJ2-3
TGCGCCAGCAGCTTGGCCGGCGGAACGCATACGCAGTATTTT
CASSLAGGTHTQYF
>-|TRBV15|-|TRBJ2-3
TGTGCCACCAGCAGAGATGGGGACTCCTCACCCACAGATACGCAGTATTTT
CATSRDGDSSPTDTQYF
>TRBD1|TRBV19|-|TRBJ1-2
TGTGCCAGTAACCCGGGACAGGGGATTTATGGCTACACCTTC
CASNPGQGIYGYTF
>-|TRBV27|-|TRBJ2-2
TGTGCCAGCAGTGCCCTAGCCGGACCGGCGGGCGGGGAGCTGTTTTTT
CASSALAGPAGGELFF
>-|TRBV5-4|-|TRBJ2-3
TGTGCCAGCAGCCTCGCCAGGGACACAGGAGTCACAGATACGCAGTATTTT
CASSLARDTGVTDTQYF
>TRBD2|TRBV12-5|-|TRBJ2-3
TGTGCTACCGGGGCGACTAGCGGGGTGAGCACAGATACGCAGTATTTT
CATGATSGVSTDTQYF
>TRBD2|TRBV6-6|-|TRBJ2-7
TGTGCCAGCAGCTATGGACTAGCGGGAGGTCCGGGAGAGCAGTACTTC
CASSYGLAGGPGEQYF
>-|TRBV2|-|TRBJ2-7
TGTGCCAGCAGTGACTCAGCGTTGAGCTCCTACGAGCAGTACTTC
CASSDSALSSYEQYF
>-|TRBV19|-|TRBJ2-1
TGTGCCAGTAGTAAAATAGCGGCTTTCTACAATGAGCAGTTCTTC
CASSKIAAFYNEQFF
>TRBD2|TRBV10-2|few|TRBJ2-1
TGCGCCAGCAGACCCGGGACTAGCGGCTTGAGCTCCTACAATGAGCAGTTCTTC
CASRPGTSGLSSYNEQFF
>TRBD1|TRBV4-3|-|TRBJ1-4
TGCGCCAGCAGCCAAGATTTGACAGGGGCTGAAAAACTGTTTTTT
CASSQDLTGAEKLFF
>TRBD1|TRBV6-5|-|TRBJ1-1
TGTGCCAGCAGTTATAGAGTGGGACAGGCTGCTGAAGCTTTCTTT
CASSYRVGQAAEAFF
>-|TRBV5-1|-|TRBJ2-5
TGCGCCAGCAGCTTGGGACAGTCGTACCAAGAGACCCAGTACTTC
CASSLGQSYQETQYF
>TRBD1|TRBV27|-|TRBJ2-7
TGTGCCAGTTGGAATCGGGGACAGTCCTACGAGCAGTACTTC
CASWNRGQSYEQYF
>-|TRBV6-5|-|TRBJ1-2
TGTGCCAGCAGTTACGGGACAAGCGGCTACACCTTC
CASSYGTSGYTF
>TRBD2|TRBV6-6|-|TRBJ2-7
TGTGCCAGCGGTGCGGGAGGGCCTAACGAGCAGTACTTC
CASGAGGPNEQYF
>TRBD1|TRBV5-1|-|TRBJ2-1
TGCGCCAGCAACACCCTGGGGACAGGGGCGTACAATGAGCAGTTCTTC
CASNTLGTGAYNEQFF
>-|TRBV10-2|once|TRBJ2-3
TGCGCCAGCATCGGTACTGACTCTTCTAGCACAGATACGCAGTATTTT
CASIGTDSSSTDTQYF
>-|TRBV30|-|TRBJ2-3
TGTGCCTGGAGTGTAGCCGGAGATACGCAGTATTTT
CAWSVAGDTQYF
>-|TRBV6-5|-|TRBJ2-7
TGTGCCAGCAGTTCCTTGGGCGCCGACTCCTACGAGCAGTACTTC
CASSSLGADSYEQYF
>TRBD2|TRBV6-5|once|TRBJ2-3
TGTGCCAGCAGTTATGGGGAGGGCGGTGTCGGTACGCAGTATTTT
CASSYGEGGVGTQYF
>TRBD2|TRBV6-1|-|TRBJ2-7
TGTGCCAGCAGTGAACTAGCGGGAGGGCCAAGGGAGCAGTACTTC
CASSELAGGPREQYF
>-|TRBV30|-|TRBJ1-5
TGTGCCTGGAGTGTGTTGGGGAAGGGTCAGCCCCAGCATTTT
CAWSVLGKGQPQHF
>-|TRBV7-9|-|TRBJ2-1
TGTGCCAGCAGCTTATGGGCGCAGGGTGGCAATGAGCAGTTCTTC
CASSLWAQGGNEQFF
>TRBD2|TRBV18|few|TRBJ2-7
TGTGCCAGCTCGCCCGGACTAGCGGGAGTCGAGCAGTACTTC
CASSPGLAGVEQYF
>-|TRBV10-3|few|TRBJ2-6
TGTGCCATCTGGGAGTCTATCTCTGGGGCCAACGTCCTGACTTTC
CAIWESISGANVLTF
>-|TRBV10-2|-|TRBJ1-5
TGCGCCAGCAGTGAGACGGACACTGCGGCGAATCAGCCCCAGCATTTT
CASSETDTAANQPQHF
>-|TRBV7-9|-|TRBJ2-5
TGTGCCAGCAGCTCCACAGGGACCCAAGAGACCCAGTACTTC
CASSSTGTQETQYF
>-|TRBV5-4|-|TRBJ2-7
TGTGCCAGCAGCCCGAAAGGGACATGGAACGAGCAGTACTTC
CASSPKGTWNEQYF
>-|TRBV4-1|-|TRBJ1-1
TGCGCCAGCAGCCGGGGCCCAGGGGTCACTGAAGCTTTCTTT
CASSRGPGVTEAFF
>-|TRBV29-1|-|TRBJ2-3
TGCAGCGCACAGGGAGCCCCAAGGGCGGGCGGTCGCACAGATACGCAGTATTTT
CSAQGAPRAGGRTDTQYF
>-|TRBV7-9|-|TRBJ1-1
TGTGCCAGCAGACTCCAGGGGCCCACTGAAGCTTTCTTT
CASRLQGPTEAFF
>-|TRBV4-2|-|TRBJ1-2
TGTGCCAGCAGCCAAAGACCCCAACAGGGCTATGGCTACACCTTC
CASSQRPQQGYGYTF
>TRBD1|TRBV5-1|medium-sized|TRBJ1-2
TGCGCCAGCAGCCCCCCGACAGGGACTCATGGCTACACCTTC
CASSPPTGTHGYTF
>TRBD2|TRBV4-2|-|TRBJ2-1
TGTGCCAGCAGCCAACTAGCGGGAGACTACAATGAGCAGTTCTTC
CASSQLAGDYNEQFF
>-|TRBV10-3|-|TRBJ2-7
TGTGCCATCAGTGAGGGTGACACCTCCTACGAGCAGTACTTC
CAISEGDTSYEQYF
>TRBD1|TRBV2|medium-sized|TRBJ2-1
TGTGCCAGCAGAATCGACCCGAAGGGACAGGGGTATGATGAGCAGTTCTTC
CASRIDPKGQGYDEQFF
>-|TRBV10-1|-|TRBJ1-2
TGCGCCAGCAGTGAGTCGATAATAGACGGTGCGGGCTACACCTTC
CASSESIIDGAGYTF
>TRBD1|TRBV29-1|-|TRBJ1-2
TGCAGCGTTCAAGTGGGGAGGGGGCTATCCGCCCAGGGAACCTTC
CSVQVGRGLSAQGTF
>-|TRBV5-1|few|TRBJ2-1
TGCGCCAGCAGCTCTGGGACTGGAAACTACAATGAGCAGTTCTTC
CASSSGTGNYNEQFF
>-|TRBV5-1|-|TRBJ2-7
TGCGCCAGCAGCTTGGGTCGGCGGGTTGAGGACTACGAGCAGTACTTC
CASSLGRRVEDYEQYF
>TRBD2|TRBV7-2|-|TRBJ2-5
TGTGCCAGCAGCTTAGGTACTCTAGCGGGAGTATCAGAGACCCAGTACTTC
CASSLGTLAGVSETQYF
>-|TRBV19|-|TRBJ2-5
TGTGCCAGTAGTAGGGCGCGCGGAGAGACCCAGTACTTC
CASSRARGETQYF
>TRBD2|TRBV5-1|-|TRBJ2-7
TGCGCCAGCAGCTTGGGGGCTAGCGGATCCTACGAGCAGTACTTC
CASSLGASGSYEQYF
>-|TRBV15|-|TRBJ2-2
TGTGCCACCAGCAGAGAACCAAGCCGGGAGCTGTTTTTT
CATSREPSRELFF
>-|TRBV2|once|TRBJ2-5
TGTGCCAGCATCCGTCCACAAGAGACCCAGTACTTC
CASIRPQETQYF
>-|TRBV5-1|-|TRBJ1-1
TGCGCCAGCAGCTTGGCCCTGCCTGGGACTGAAGCTTTCTTT
CASSLALPGTEAFF
>-|TRBV7-9|-|TRBJ2-2
TGTGCCAGCAGCTTAGACCCAGGGAACACCGGGGAGCTGTTTTTT
CASSLDPGNTGELFF
>-|TRBV30|few|TRBJ2-7
TGTGCCTGGAGTGTACAGGCAGGGCGACAGTACTTC
CAWSVQAGRQYF
>-|TRBV7-2|-|TRBJ2-5
TGTGCCAGCAGCTTTCTAGGAAAGACCCAGTACTTC
CASSFLGKTQYF